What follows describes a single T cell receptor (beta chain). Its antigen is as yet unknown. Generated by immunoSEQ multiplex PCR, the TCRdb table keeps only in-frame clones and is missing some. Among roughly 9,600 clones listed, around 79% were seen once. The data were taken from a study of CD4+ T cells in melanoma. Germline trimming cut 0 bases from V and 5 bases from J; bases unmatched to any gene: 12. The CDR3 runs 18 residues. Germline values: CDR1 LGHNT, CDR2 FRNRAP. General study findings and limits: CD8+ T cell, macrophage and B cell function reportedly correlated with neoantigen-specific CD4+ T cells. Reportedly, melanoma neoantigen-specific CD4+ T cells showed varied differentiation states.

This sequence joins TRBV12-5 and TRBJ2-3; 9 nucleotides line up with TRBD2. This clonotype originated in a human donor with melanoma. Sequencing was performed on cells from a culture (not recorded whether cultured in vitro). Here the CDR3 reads CASGLVLLAGQRGDTQYF. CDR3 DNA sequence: TGTGCTAGTGGTTTGGTCCTTCTAGCGGGGCAGAGGGGAGATACGCAGTATTTT.